These 23 T cell receptor beta chains were all obtained from the same sample, sequenced in a study of T-cell memory formation after mild COVID-19. Via MiXCR, TCRdb re-called the 5' RACE reads, giving one row per CDR3 protein. Found here are 350,000 to 500,000 distinct CDR3 sequences, roughly a quarter of them singletons; the top ten hold 13%. Sequencing was carried out using PBMCs or a T cell subset sorted from them (not recorded which). All receptors derive from an adult woman who had mild COVID-19 (a few samples of this study predate the infection). Cell type and time point are not known.

The chain is built from TRBV18 and TRBJ2-3; D remains ambiguous. Germline assignment: CDR1 KGHSH and CDR2 LQKENI. V was pared by 2 bases and J by 2 bases, with 8 bases between. The CDR3 contains 14 residues. The CDR3 coding sequence is TGTGCCAGCTCACCATTAAGGGTCACAGATACGCAGTATTTT. This translates into CASSPLRVTDTQYF.

This chain uses TRBV27 with TRBJ2-7; 7 bases match TRBD1. The CDR3 covers 15 residues. CDR1 and CDR2 from the germline V gene are MNHEY and SMNVEV (reference sequence). V lost 2 bases, J lost 10 bases, and 14 bases stayed unmatched. The CDR3 reads CASSLRDSQIRGQYF. The CDR3 bases are TGTGCCAGCAGTTTACGGGACAGTCAGATCCGCGGCCAGTACTTC.

This clonotype turned up a few times. The rearrangement links TRBV29-1 to TRBJ2-2; tentatively, D is TRBD2 (5 bases). V shed 3 bases and J shed 4 bases, with 6 bases lying between them. Germline assignment: CDR1 SQVTM and CDR2 ANQGSEA. The CDR3 has 12 amino acids. The CDR3 nucleotides are TGCAGCGTTGATGAGGGCACCGGGGAGCTGTTTTTT. Amino acids: CSVDEGTGELFF.

This clonotype was seen a few times. The CDR3 here is CASSAGLAGLSDTQYF. The CDR3 DNA reads TGTGCCAGCAGTGCCGGACTAGCGGGTCTATCAGATACGCAGTATTTT. The chain combines TRBV6-6 with TRBJ2-3; 11 nucleotides match TRBD2. J was trimmed by 4 bases and V by 5 bases; bases with no gene match: 8. The CDR3 extends over 16 amino acids. The germline CDR1 and CDR2 sequences are MNHNY and SVGAGI (reference sequence).

This chain joins TRBV21-1 and TRBJ1-5; the table's D call of TRBD1 was not tested on the DNA. TRBV21-1 is a known pseudogene. The CDR3 is made up of 19 amino acids. CDR3 amino acids: CASTRWGTGGPYSNQPQHF. CDR3 sequence (DNA): TGTGCCAGCACACGTTGGGGGACAGGGGGACCGTATAGCAATCAGCCCCAGCATTTT.

This rearrangement joins TRBV24-1 to TRBJ2-1; D gene unclear. CDR3 length: 13 amino acids. Per the germline V gene, CDR1 is KGHDR and CDR2 is SFDVKD. Trimming pared 7 bases from V and 7 bases from J, leaving 13 bases between. The CDR3 loop is CATRGNTRNEQFF. DNA of the CDR3: TGTGCCACCAGGGGAAATACCAGGAATGAGCAGTTCTTC.

This clonotype showed up just a few times. J is TRBJ1-1 and V is TRBV5-1, with D tentatively TRBD1 (6 bases). CDR3 length: 15 amino acids. The ends were cut back, 4 bases at V and 0 bases at J, with 13 bases in the middle. Germline-derived CDR1 and CDR2 are SGHRS and YFSETQ. In DNA, the CDR3 is TGCGCCAGCAGCCCCGGGACAAATCTGAACACTGAAGCTTTCTTT. This codes for CASSPGTNLNTEAFF.

This clonotype was detected a few times. The chain has TRBV15 and TRBJ1-2; no reliable D call. Germline CDR1 is LNHNV and CDR2 is YYDKDF (reference sequence). The CDR3 is made up of 12 amino acids. Trimming shortened V by 4 bases and J by 4 bases, and 7 bases separated the two germline ends. CDR3: CATSTDGYGYTF. As DNA, the CDR3 is TGTGCCACCAGCACGGATGGCTATGGCTACACCTTC.

The J gene is TRBJ2-7, the V gene TRBV6-5; D perhaps matches TRBD2 (5 bases). The V end was cut by 0 bases, the J end by 5 bases, with 8 bases between. This CDR3 region has 13 residues. Germline V lookup: CDR1 MNHEY, CDR2 SVGAGI. The CDR3 loop is CASSYSDGNEQYF. The CDR3 coding sequence is TGTGCCAGCAGTTACTCGGACGGGAACGAGCAGTACTTC.

This clonotype was seen many times. The chain is built from TRBV6-6 and TRBJ2-1; D remains unclear. Germline CDR1 and CDR2: MNHNY and SVGAGI (reference sequence). The CDR3 loop spans 12 amino acids. The V end was cut by 6 bases, the J end by 4 bases, with 7 bases between. The CDR3, as DNA: TGTGCCAGCAGCCTACTATACAATGAGCAGTTCTTC. This translates into CASSLLYNEQFF.

The V and J genes are TRBV20-1 and TRBJ2-3; the match to TRBD2 covers 8 bases. CDR1 DFQATT and CDR2 SNEGSKA come from the germline V gene (reference sequence). The CDR3 contains 17 residues. V shed 1 base, J shed 2 bases, and the junction held 11 bases outside the gene matches. The CDR3 loop is CSARGLFAGGSTDTQYF. CDR3 DNA sequence: TGCAGTGCTAGAGGCCTTTTTGCGGGGGGCTCCACAGATACGCAGTATTTT.

The chain uses TRBV7-8 and TRBJ1-1; 10 bases are shared with TRBD1. Germline values: CDR1 SGHVS, CDR2 FQNEAQ. Trimming cost V 5 bases and J 1 base; bases outside gene matches: 4. The CDR3 is 15 residues long. The CDR3 DNA is TGTGCCAGCAGCCGGGACAGGGGTGAGAACACTGAAGCTTTCTTT. This codes for CASSRDRGENTEAFF. Complete variable domain (other parts from reference TRBV7-8 and TRBJ1-1): GAGVSQSPRYKVAKRGQDVALRCDPISGHVSLFWYQQALGQGPEFLTYFQNEAQLDKSGLPSDRFFAERPEGSVSTLKIQRTQQEDSAVYLCASSRDRGENTEAFFGQGTRLTVV.

A single count supports this clonotype. This chain connects TRBV25-1 to TRBJ2-2; 13 bases match TRBD2. Per the germline V gene, CDR1 is MGHDK and CDR2 is SYGVNS. The CDR3 has 15 residues. With V trimmed by 5 bases and J by 6 bases, 3 bases remained unmatched. The DNA for the CDR3 is TGTGCCAGCAGTTGGACTAGCGGGGGCTCCGGGGAGCTGTTTTTT. Translated: CASSWTSGGSGELFF.

This clonotype showed up many times. This chain links TRBV12-3 or TRBV12-4 with TRBJ2-2, with 11 bases matching TRBD2. The CDR3 sequence is 13 residues long. V trimming: 6 bases; J trimming: 14 bases; junction bases outside the gene matches: 8. The CDR3 DNA sequence: TGTGCCAGCAGCCCTAGCGGGGGGTCTGATCTGTTTTTT. Encoded protein: CASSPSGGSDLFF.

In its sample, this clonotype was seen a few times. V and J are TRBV3-1 and TRBJ1-2, with unresolved D. This CDR3 has 13 residues. V was pared by 5 bases and J by 3 bases, with 10 bases between. Germline lookup yields CDR1 LGHDT and CDR2 YNNKEL (reference sequence). The CDR3 sequence is CASSNDVDYGYTF. CDR3 coding DNA: TGTGCCAGCAGCAATGACGTCGACTATGGCTACACCTTC.

The chain recombines TRBV18 with TRBJ2-7; no clear D. V lost 1 base, J lost 1 base, and 11 bases lay in between. The V gene's germline CDR1 is KGHSH and CDR2 LQKENI. This CDR3 is 15 amino acids long. CDR3 sequence reads: CASSPLRMGSYEQYF. The DNA for the CDR3 is TGTGCCAGCTCACCACTCAGGATGGGATCCTACGAGCAGTACTTC.

A few counts support this clonotype. This chain's CDR3 is CASRSFWDEQFF. The CDR3 coding sequence is TGTGCCAGCAGGAGCTTTTGGGATGAGCAGTTCTTC. The V and J genes are TRBV6-1 and TRBJ2-1; D gene unclear. Between the trimmed V and J ends, which lost 6 bases and 8 bases, there was a span of 11 bases. From germline, CDR1 is MNHNS and CDR2 SASEGT. This CDR3 contains 12 residues.

The J gene is TRBJ2-2, the V gene TRBV7-3, with D possibly called TRBD1 or TRBD2 (5 bases each). CDR3 length equals 15 residues. Germline CDR1 is SGHTA and CDR2 is FQGTGA. V dropped 2 bases and J dropped 2 bases, with 9 bases sitting between them. CDR3 bases: TGTGCCAGCAGCTTAGGGACCTATAACACCGGGGAGCTGTTTTTT. Residues: CASSLGTYNTGELFF.

V gene TRBV4-3 combines with J gene TRBJ2-3; 8 bases match TRBD2. Germline CDR1 reads LGHNA; CDR2 reads YSLEER. The length of the CDR3 is 18 residues. V was clipped by 3 bases and J by 0 bases; unmatched bases: 11. The CDR3 DNA is TGCGCCAGCAGCCAGGACGAGGGCCGGGGGGGGAGCACAGATACGCAGTATTTT. It codes for CASSQDEGRGGSTDTQYF.

This chain links TRBV7-8 with TRBJ2-2; 10 bases map to TRBD1. V gave up 8 bases and J gave up 5 bases; unmatched junction bases: 11. Per the germline V gene, CDR1 is SGHVS and CDR2 is FQNEAQ. The length of the CDR3 is 16 residues. The CDR3 bases are TGTGCCAGCTCTTTTCTGGGACAGGGGTCGACCGGGGAGCTGTTTTTT. The encoded protein is CASSFLGQGSTGELFF.

This clonotype was detected ten times or more. The genes are TRBV5-1 and TRBJ2-2; D is ambiguous. The CDR3 totals 12 residues. The V end lost 7 bases, the J end lost 1 base, and 5 bases lay between the germline ends. Germline CDR1 reads SGHRS; CDR2 reads YFSETQ. The CDR3 loop is CASDMNTGELFF. CDR3 sequence (DNA): TGCGCCAGCGACATGAACACCGGGGAGCTGTTTTTT.

The V and J genes are TRBV11-3 and TRBJ2-5; 8 nucleotides agree with TRBD2. The CDR3 is made up of 15 amino acids. Trimming cost V 3 bases and J 1 base; bases outside gene matches: 4. Germline values: CDR1 SGHNT, CDR2 YENEEA. In DNA form, the CDR3 reads TGTGCCAGCAGCTTTAGCGGGACCTCCCAAGAGACCCAGTACTTC. Translation: CASSFSGTSQETQYF.

This clonotype was detected many times. The gene calls are TRBV12-3 or TRBV12-4 and TRBJ2-6; D possibly uses TRBD1 or TRBD2 (5 bases each). The CDR3 loop spans 18 amino acids. Trimming removed 4 bases from V and 1 base from J, with 17 bases in between. CDR3 sequence (DNA): TGTGCCAGCAGTTCGGGACCTACTAGGGGATCTGGGGCCAACGTCCTGACTTTC. This codes for CASSSGPTRGSGANVLTF.